The entry that follows covers one TCR beta chain sequence. The antigen remains unidentified. An end of the junction does not agree with germline; a read error may underlie this. TCR alpha and beta CDR3 regions were amplified from RNA using iRepertoire nested multiplex PCR. One-step reverse transcription and amplification started from about 100-400 ng of tissue mRNA or PBMC total RNA. MiXCR, applied by TCRdb to the multiplex PCR reads, yields one record per CDR3 protein. The sample includes 160,000 or so distinct CDR3 sequences, 43% of them seen just once. This specimen comes from a study of glioma-infiltrating T cells. Study-wide points: Gliomas, especially low-grade, showed above-expected tissue-blood divergence; non-neoplastic patients showed below. Tissue and blood shared very few CDR3 sequences.

Germline CDR1 and CDR2: MNHEY and SVGEGT. The CDR3 has 16 amino acids. V usage is TRBV6-2 or TRBV6-3 and J usage is TRBJ2-5, with TRBD1 matching over 8 bases. The sequence was obtained from a human donor with low-grade glioma or glioblastoma, undergoing nonglioma brain surgery, or in good health (not recorded which). The sample comprised glioma tissue, nonneoplastic brain tissue, or PBMCs (not recorded which). DNA of the CDR3: TGTGCCAGCAGTGACTCAGGGGGCGCAAGACAAGAGACCCAGTACTTC. The encoded protein is CASSDSGGARQETQYF.